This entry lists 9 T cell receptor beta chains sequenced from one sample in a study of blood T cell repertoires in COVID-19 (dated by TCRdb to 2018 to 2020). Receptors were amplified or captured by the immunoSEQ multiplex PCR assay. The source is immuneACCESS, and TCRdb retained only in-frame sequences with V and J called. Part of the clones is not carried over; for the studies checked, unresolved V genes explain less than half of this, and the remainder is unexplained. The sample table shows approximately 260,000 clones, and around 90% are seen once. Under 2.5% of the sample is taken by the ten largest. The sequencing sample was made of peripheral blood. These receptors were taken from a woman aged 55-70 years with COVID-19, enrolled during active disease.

The CDR3, as DNA: TGTGCCAGCAGCGCACAGGGGGCGAGGGGAACTGAAGCTTTCTTT. Protein: CASSAQGARGTEAFF. This rearrangement joins TRBV7-9 to TRBJ1-1, with TRBD1 matching over 9 bases. Looked up from germline, CDR1 is SEHNR and CDR2 is FQNEAQ (reference sequence). Trimming removed 5 bases from V and 5 bases from J; junction bases left unmatched: 9. The CDR3 covers 15 residues.

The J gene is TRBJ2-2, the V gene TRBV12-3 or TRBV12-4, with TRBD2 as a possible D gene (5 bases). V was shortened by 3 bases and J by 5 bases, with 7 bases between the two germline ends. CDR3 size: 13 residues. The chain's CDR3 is CASSLRVTGELFF. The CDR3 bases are TGTGCCAGCAGTTTGAGGGTAACCGGGGAGCTGTTTTTT.

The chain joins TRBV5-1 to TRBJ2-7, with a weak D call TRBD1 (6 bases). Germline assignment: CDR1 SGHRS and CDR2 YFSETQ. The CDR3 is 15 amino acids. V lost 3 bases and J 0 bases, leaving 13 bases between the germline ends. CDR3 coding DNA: TGCGCCAGCAGCTCCGTCGGACAGTTCTCCTACGAGCAGTACTTC. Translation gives CASSSVGQFSYEQYF. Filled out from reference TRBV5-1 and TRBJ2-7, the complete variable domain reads KAGVTQTPRYLIKTRGQQVTLSCSPISGHRSVSWYQQTPGQGLQFLFEYFSETQRNKGNFPGRFSGRQFSNSRSEMNVSTLELGDSALYLCASSSVGQFSYEQYFGPGTRLTVT.

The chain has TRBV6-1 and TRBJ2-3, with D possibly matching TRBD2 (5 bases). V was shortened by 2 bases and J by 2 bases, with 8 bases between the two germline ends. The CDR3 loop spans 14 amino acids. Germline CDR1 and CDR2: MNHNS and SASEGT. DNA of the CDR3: TGTGCCAGCAGTGAACCGGGGAACACAGATACGCAGTATTTT. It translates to CASSEPGNTDTQYF.

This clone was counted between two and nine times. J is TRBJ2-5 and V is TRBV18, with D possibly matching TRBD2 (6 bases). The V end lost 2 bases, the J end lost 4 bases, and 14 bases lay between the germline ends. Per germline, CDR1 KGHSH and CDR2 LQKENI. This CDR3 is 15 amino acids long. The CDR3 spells CASSPAATGLETQYF. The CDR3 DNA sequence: TGTGCCAGCTCACCAGCGGCCACGGGACTAGAGACCCAGTACTTC.

CDR3 sequence: CASSPGFFNQPQHF. As DNA, the CDR3 is TGTGCCAGCAGCCCAGGTTTCTTCAATCAGCCCCAGCATTTT. This sequence joins TRBV7-2 and TRBJ1-5; D remains unclear. The CDR3 has 14 residues. The ends were cut back, 5 bases at V and 3 bases at J, with 11 bases in the middle. Germline values: CDR1 SGHTA, CDR2 FQGNSA.

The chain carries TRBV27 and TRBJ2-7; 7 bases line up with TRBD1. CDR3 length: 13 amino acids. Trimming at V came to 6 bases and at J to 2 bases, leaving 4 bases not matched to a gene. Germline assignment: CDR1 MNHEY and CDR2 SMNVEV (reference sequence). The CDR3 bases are TGTGCCAGCAGCCGGGACAGCACCTACGAGCAGTACTTC. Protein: CASSRDSTYEQYF.

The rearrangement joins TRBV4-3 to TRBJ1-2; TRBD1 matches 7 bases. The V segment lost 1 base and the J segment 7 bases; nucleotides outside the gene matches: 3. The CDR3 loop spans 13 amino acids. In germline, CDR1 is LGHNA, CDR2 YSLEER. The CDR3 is CASSQVGQAGYTF. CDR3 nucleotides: TGCGCCAGCAGCCAAGTAGGACAGGCTGGCTACACCTTC.

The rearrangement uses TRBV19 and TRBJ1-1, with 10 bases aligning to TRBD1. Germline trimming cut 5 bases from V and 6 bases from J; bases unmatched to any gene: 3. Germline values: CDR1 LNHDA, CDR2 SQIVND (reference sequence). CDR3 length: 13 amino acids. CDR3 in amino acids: CASSPGTGAEAFF. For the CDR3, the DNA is TGTGCCAGTAGTCCGGGGACAGGGGCTGAAGCTTTCTTT.